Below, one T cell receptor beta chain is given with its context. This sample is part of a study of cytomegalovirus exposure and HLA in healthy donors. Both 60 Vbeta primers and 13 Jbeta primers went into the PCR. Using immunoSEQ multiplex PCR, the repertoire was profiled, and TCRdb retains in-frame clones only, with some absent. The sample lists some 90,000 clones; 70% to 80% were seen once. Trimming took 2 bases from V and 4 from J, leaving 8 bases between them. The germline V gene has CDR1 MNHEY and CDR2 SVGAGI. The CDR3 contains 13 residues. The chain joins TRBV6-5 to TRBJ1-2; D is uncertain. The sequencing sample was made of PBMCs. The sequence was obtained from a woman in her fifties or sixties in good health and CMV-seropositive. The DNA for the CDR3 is TGTGCCAGCAGTTACGGGCAGTCCTATGGCTACACCTTC. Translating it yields CASSYGQSYGYTF.